The 3 T cell receptor beta chains listed next were all sequenced from one sample in a study of blood T cells in healthy people across ages (dated by TCRdb to about 2015). Library creation used 5' RACE. TCRdb names Illumina HiSeq 2500 as the instrument used. The second PCR ran for about 6 to 12 cycles and used a J-beta primer mix along with a sample-barcoded 5' primer. Using fastp trimming at Q25 and MiXCR clonotype assembly, TCRdb reanalyzed the public sequencing data and kept in-frame beta chains. One record per CDR3 amino acid sequence lists the most common genes and DNA. The sample records 550,000 to 800,000 distinct CDR3 sequences, 32% of which are singletons. The top ten clonotypes cover just over 15% of the sample. Sequencing was done on a sample of blood. These receptor sequences come from a woman aged 80 or over in good health. Donor details come from another sample of the same person, matched by shared clones.

This rearrangement joins TRBV5-6 to TRBJ2-7; no firm D call. Trimming shortened V by 2 bases and J by 0 bases, and 6 bases separated the two germline ends. In germline, CDR1 is SGHDT, CDR2 YYEEEE. The CDR3 runs 13 residues. This CDR3 reads CASSLFISYEQYF. CDR3 sequence (DNA): TGTGCCAGCAGCTTATTCATCTCCTACGAGCAGTACTTC.

The chain couples TRBV5-1 to TRBJ1-6; D perhaps matches TRBD1 (5 bases). The CDR3 spans 15 residues. Germline values: CDR1 SGHRS, CDR2 YFSETQ. The V and J ends lost 0 bases and 9 bases respectively, with 13 bases between them. CDR3 coding DNA: TGCGCCAGCAGCTTGGCAGCAGGGAGTGGTTCACCCCTCCACTTT. It codes for CASSLAAGSGSPLHF.

Of note for this clonotype: A junction end diverges from the germline sequence, so it may reflect a read error. The V call is TRBV5-5, the J call TRBJ2-1; D tentatively fits TRBD1 or TRBD2 (5 bases each). CDR3 size: 12 residues. Germline V lookup: CDR1 SGHKS, CDR2 YYEKEE (reference sequence). CDR3 sequence (DNA): TGTACCAGCAGGGAAGGACTGGCGGAGCAGTTCTTC. Its protein product is CTSREGLAEQFF.